One and the same sample provided the 13 T cell receptor beta chains below, sequenced in a study of T-cell memory formation after mild COVID-19. TCRdb fed the 5' RACE reads into MiXCR, producing one record per CDR3 protein. The table has roughly 130,000 distinct CDR3 sequences, roughly 6.2% seen once. Sequenced sample: PBMCs or a T cell subset sorted from them (not recorded which). The receptors derive from an adult woman who had mild COVID-19 (a few samples of this study predate the infection). Cell type and time point are not known.

This clonotype was found a few times. The chain couples TRBV7-9 to TRBJ2-3; D not certain. V was shortened by 1 base and J by 5 bases, with 7 bases between the two germline ends. The CDR3 extends over 13 amino acids. The germline V gene has CDR1 SEHNR and CDR2 FQNEAQ (reference sequence). The CDR3: CASSLGPRDTQYF. The CDR3 DNA sequence: TGTGCCAGCAGCTTAGGACCACGAGATACGCAGTATTTT.

This chain uses TRBV4-1 with TRBJ2-5, with D uncertain. This CDR3 contains 13 residues. Trimming left V 0 bases short and J 5 bases short, with 7 bases between. In germline, CDR1 is MGHRA, CDR2 YSYEKL. The CDR3 DNA sequence: TGCGCCAGCAGCCAAGATCATACGGAGACCCAGTACTTC. Translation: CASSQDHTETQYF.

V gene TRBV9 combines with J gene TRBJ2-6; TRBD2 matches 7 bases. The CDR3 is made up of 16 amino acids. Losses at the gene ends were 4 bases for V and 1 base for J; bases not matched to a gene: 5. Germline CDR1 is SGDLS and CDR2 is YYNGEE. The CDR3 region has the DNA TGTGCCAGCAGCCCCCGCGGGAGTTCTGGGGCCAACGTCCTGACTTTC. The encoded protein is CASSPRGSSGANVLTF.

Many counts were recorded for this clonotype. The rearrangement joins TRBV24-1 to TRBJ2-5; no clear D gene. There are 12 residues in the CDR3. Per the germline V gene, CDR1 is KGHDR and CDR2 is SFDVKD. The ends were cut back, 5 bases at V and 3 bases at J, with 6 bases in the middle. The DNA for the CDR3 is TGTGCCACCAGTGTGACGGAAGAGACCCAGTACTTC. The encoded protein is CATSVTEETQYF.

This clonotype was detected only a few times. The rearrangement links TRBV20-1 to TRBJ1-5; 8 positions match TRBD1. Germline CDR1 DFQATT, CDR2 SNEGSKA (reference sequence). Trimming at V came to 1 base and at J to 5 bases, leaving 16 bases not matched to a gene. The length of the CDR3 is 18 residues. The CDR3 DNA sequence: TGCAGTGCTAGAGGTAGGGGATTACAGGGGGTCAAGTATCAGCCCCAGCATTTT. Protein product: CSARGRGLQGVKYQPQHF.

This clonotype was counted many times. V and J are TRBV5-1 and TRBJ2-1; TRBD2 agrees at 9 bases. Germline-derived CDR1 and CDR2 are SGHRS and YFSETQ. Unmatched junction bases numbered 6, after V lost 0 bases and J lost 8 bases. The CDR3 covers 15 residues. This CDR3 is CASSLDAGGPDEQFF. The CDR3 region has the DNA TGCGCCAGCAGCTTGGATGCGGGAGGGCCGGATGAGCAGTTCTTC. Variable domain in full (rest from reference TRBV5-1 and TRBJ2-1): KAGVTQTPRYLIKTRGQQVTLSCSPISGHRSVSWYQQTPGQGLQFLFEYFSETQRNKGNFPGRFSGRQFSNSRSEMNVSTLELGDSALYLCASSLDAGGPDEQFFGPGTRLTVL.

This clonotype came up many times. This chain connects TRBV5-1 to TRBJ2-1, with D hard to call. V gave up 0 bases and J gave up 2 bases, with 9 bases separating them. The CDR3 covers 15 residues. Germline CDR1 reads SGHRS; CDR2 reads YFSETQ. Here the CDR3 reads CASSLARSAYNEQFF. The CDR3 DNA is TGCGCCAGCAGCTTGGCTAGGTCCGCCTACAATGAGCAGTTCTTC.

This clonotype was found a few times. The V call is TRBV12-5, the J call TRBJ1-1; 7 bases are shared with TRBD1. The CDR3 runs 15 residues. V dropped 5 bases and J dropped 4; count of bases not matched to a gene: 10. Germline V CDR1 and CDR2: LGHNT, FRNRAP. This CDR3 is CASGTLLGGPTEAFF. The CDR3 DNA is TGTGCTAGTGGTACCCTGTTAGGGGGCCCCACTGAAGCTTTCTTT.

This clonotype was counted many times. This sequence joins TRBV30 and TRBJ2-7; D not certain. The V gene's germline CDR1 is GTSNPN and CDR2 SVGIG (reference sequence). Between the trimmed V and J ends, which lost 1 base and 3 bases, there was a span of 10 bases. The length of the CDR3 is 13 residues. The CDR3 nucleotides read TGTGCCTGGAGTGCGGCTCGTTACTACGAGCAGTACTTC. Protein sequence: CAWSAARYYEQYF.

This clonotype was detected many times. This chain uses TRBV7-2 with TRBJ2-1; 8 bases are shared with TRBD1. CDR3 length: 15 residues. CDR1 SGHTA and CDR2 FQGNSA come from the germline V gene. V was clipped by 5 bases and J by 2 bases; unmatched bases: 5. The CDR3 DNA is TGTGCCAGCAGCCAAAGGACAGGGCCCTACAATGAGCAGTTCTTC. Protein product: CASSQRTGPYNEQFF.

This chain joins TRBV2 and TRBJ2-3, with D possibly being TRBD1 or TRBD2 (5 bases each). V was pared by 3 bases and J by 4 bases, with 14 bases between. This CDR3 is built from 15 residues. Germline V gives CDR1 SNHLY, CDR2 FYNNEI. The CDR3 sequence: CASSDPGTSPDTQYF. The CDR3 DNA follows: TGTGCCAGCAGTGACCCGGGGACGTCGCCAGATACGCAGTATTTT. Filled out from reference TRBV2 and TRBJ2-3, the complete variable domain reads EPEVTQTPSHQVTQMGQEVILRCVPISNHLYFYWYRQILGQKVEFLVSFYNNEISEKSEIFDDQFSVERPDGSNFTLKIRSTKLEDSAMYFCASSDPGTSPDTQYFGPGTRLTVL.

Ten or more counts support this clonotype. The chain recombines TRBV20-1 with TRBJ1-2, with a possible D match to TRBD1 (6 bases). The CDR3 has 15 amino acids. Germline V gene sequence: CDR1 DFQATT, CDR2 SNEGSKA (reference sequence). Trimming cost V 0 bases and J 4 bases, with 15 bases left between them. The CDR3 sequence: CSARDKTGFTYGYTF. In DNA form, the CDR3 reads TGCAGTGCTAGAGACAAAACAGGGTTCACCTATGGCTACACCTTC.

This clonotype was picked up a small number of times. CDR3 in DNA: TGTGCCAGCAGGGCTTTGAATGAAAAACTGTTTTTT. It codes for CASRALNEKLFF. This chain links TRBV2 with TRBJ1-4, with D hard to call. The germline CDR1 and CDR2 sequences are SNHLY and FYNNEI. The CDR3 has 12 residues. The V end lost 6 bases, the J end lost 5 bases, and 7 bases lay between the germline ends.